This T cell receptor (beta chain) came from a study of blood T cell repertoires in COVID-19. Germline V gene sequence: CDR1 MDHEN, CDR2 SYDVKM. The CDR3 is made up of 16 amino acids. The junction had 10 bases not matched to a gene; V was cut back by 2 bases and J by 4 bases. Clones were sequenced by immunoSEQ multiplex PCR, and TCRdb holds only the in-frame ones, with some missing. This table has under 130,000 clones, about four fifths appearing once. The chain uses TRBV28 and TRBJ1-1; 7 bases align to TRBD1. Sequenced input: peripheral blood. This clonotype was sampled from a woman aged 70-85 years with acute or convalescent COVID-19. The CDR3 here is CASSLDTGDGFTEAFF. The DNA for the CDR3 is TGTGCCAGCAGTTTAGATACAGGGGACGGATTCACTGAAGCTTTCTTT.